A single T cell receptor (beta chain) is shown here with its context. Its antigen is not identified. This sample is part of a study of T cells in localized non-small cell lung cancer. Overall study findings and caveats: Sequencing was limited to one tumor region, leaving the possibility of heterogeneity open. Uninvolved adjacent lung, not tumor, had the highest T cell clonality. Within adjacent lung there appeared a median approximately 58 of the top 100 tumor clones.

Trimming left V 5 bases short and J 4 bases short, with 12 bases between. Germline values: CDR1 LNHDA, CDR2 SQIVND (reference sequence). CDR3 length: 14 amino acids. TCRdb's table, derived via immunoSEQ multiplex PCR, lists solely in-frame clones and lacks some. The repertoire holds 2,000 to 2,500 clones, with 20% to 30% as singletons. The chain uses TRBV19 and TRBJ1-5; possible D gene TRBD1, 5 bases. The receptor comes from a man aged 40 to 70 with stage III lung adenocarcinoma. Sequencing used lung tumor tissue, obtained before any cancer treatment. This CDR3 reads CASSGAGGNQPQHF. The CDR3 DNA reads as TGTGCCAGTAGTGGAGCGGGGGGGAATCAGCCCCAGCATTTT.